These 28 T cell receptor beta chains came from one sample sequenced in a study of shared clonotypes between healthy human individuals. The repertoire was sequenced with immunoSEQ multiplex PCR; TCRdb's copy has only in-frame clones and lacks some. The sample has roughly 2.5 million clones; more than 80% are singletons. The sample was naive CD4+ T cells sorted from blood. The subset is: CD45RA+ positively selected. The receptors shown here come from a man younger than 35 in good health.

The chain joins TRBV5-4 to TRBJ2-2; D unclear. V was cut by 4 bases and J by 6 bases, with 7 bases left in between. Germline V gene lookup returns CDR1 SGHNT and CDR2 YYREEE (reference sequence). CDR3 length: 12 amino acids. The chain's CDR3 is CASSHGPGELFF. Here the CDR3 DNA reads TGTGCCAGCAGCCACGGGCCCGGGGAGCTGTTTTTT.

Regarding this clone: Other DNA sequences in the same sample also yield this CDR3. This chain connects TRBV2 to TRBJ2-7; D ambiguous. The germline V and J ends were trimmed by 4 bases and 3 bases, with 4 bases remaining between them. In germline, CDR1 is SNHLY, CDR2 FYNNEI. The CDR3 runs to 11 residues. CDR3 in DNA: TGTGCCAGCAGTGTAGACTACGAGCAGTACTTC. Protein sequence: CASSVDYEQYF.

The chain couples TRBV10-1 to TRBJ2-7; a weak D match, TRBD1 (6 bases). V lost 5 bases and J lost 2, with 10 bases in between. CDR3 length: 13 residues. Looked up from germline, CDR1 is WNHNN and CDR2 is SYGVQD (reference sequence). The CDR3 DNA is TGCGCCAGCAGTCGTACAGGGACCTACGAGCAGTACTTC. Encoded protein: CASSRTGTYEQYF.

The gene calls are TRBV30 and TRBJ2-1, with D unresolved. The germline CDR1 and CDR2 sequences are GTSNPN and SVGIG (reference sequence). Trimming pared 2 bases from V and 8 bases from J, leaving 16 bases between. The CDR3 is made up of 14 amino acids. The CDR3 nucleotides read TGTGCCTGGAGTACAGTAGCTTGGTACCATGAGCAGTTCTTC. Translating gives CAWSTVAWYHEQFF.

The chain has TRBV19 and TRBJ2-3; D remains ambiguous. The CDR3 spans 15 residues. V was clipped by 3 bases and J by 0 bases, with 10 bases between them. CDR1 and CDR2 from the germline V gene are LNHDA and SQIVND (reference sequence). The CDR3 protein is CASSIGPTSTDTQYF. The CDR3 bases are TGTGCCAGTAGTATCGGGCCTACTAGCACAGATACGCAGTATTTT.

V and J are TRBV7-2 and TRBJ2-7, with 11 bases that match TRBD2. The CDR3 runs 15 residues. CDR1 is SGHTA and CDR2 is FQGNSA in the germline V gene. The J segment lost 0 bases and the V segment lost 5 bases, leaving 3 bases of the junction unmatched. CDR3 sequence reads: CASSLSGRASYEQYF. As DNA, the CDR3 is TGTGCCAGCAGCCTTAGCGGGAGGGCCTCCTACGAGCAGTACTTC.

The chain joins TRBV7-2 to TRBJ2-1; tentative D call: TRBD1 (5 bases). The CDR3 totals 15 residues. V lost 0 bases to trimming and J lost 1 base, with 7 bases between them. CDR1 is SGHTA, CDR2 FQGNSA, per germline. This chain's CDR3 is CASSLAPGSYNEQFF. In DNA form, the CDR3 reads TGTGCCAGCAGCTTAGCCCCAGGGTCCTACAATGAGCAGTTCTTC.

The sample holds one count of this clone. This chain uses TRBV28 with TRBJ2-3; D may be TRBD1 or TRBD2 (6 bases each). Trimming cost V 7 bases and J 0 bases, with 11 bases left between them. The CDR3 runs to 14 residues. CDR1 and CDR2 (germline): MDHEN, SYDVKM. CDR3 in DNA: TGTGCCAGCAATCAAGGGGGGAGCACAGATACGCAGTATTTT. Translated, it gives CASNQGGSTDTQYF. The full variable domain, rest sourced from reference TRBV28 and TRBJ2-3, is DVKVTQSSRYLVKRTGEKVFLECVQDMDHENMFWYRQDPGLGLRLIYFSYDVKMKEKGDIPEGYSVSREKKERFSLILESASTNQTSMYLCASNQGGSTDTQYFGPGTRLTVL.

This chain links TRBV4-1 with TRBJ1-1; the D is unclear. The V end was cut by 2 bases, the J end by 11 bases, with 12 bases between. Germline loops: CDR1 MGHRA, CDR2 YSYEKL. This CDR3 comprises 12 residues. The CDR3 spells CASSQHPRAAFF. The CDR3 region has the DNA TGCGCCAGCAGCCAACATCCCCGAGCGGCTTTCTTT.

The DNA for the CDR3 is TGTGCCAGCAGCCGCAGGGCGGGGGAGCTGTTTTTT. It is translated as CASSRRAGELFF. The rearrangement joins TRBV7-3 to TRBJ2-2, with D possibly matching TRBD1 (5 bases). The ends were cut back, 5 bases at V and 8 bases at J, with 9 bases in the middle. The CDR3 totals 12 residues. CDR1 and CDR2 (germline): SGHTA, FQGTGA.

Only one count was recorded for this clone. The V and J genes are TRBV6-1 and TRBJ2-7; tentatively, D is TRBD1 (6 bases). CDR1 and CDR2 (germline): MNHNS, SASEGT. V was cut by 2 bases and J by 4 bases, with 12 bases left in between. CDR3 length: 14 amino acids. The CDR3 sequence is CASSEFRGGYEQYF. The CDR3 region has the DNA TGTGCCAGCAGTGAATTCAGGGGCGGGTACGAGCAGTACTTC.

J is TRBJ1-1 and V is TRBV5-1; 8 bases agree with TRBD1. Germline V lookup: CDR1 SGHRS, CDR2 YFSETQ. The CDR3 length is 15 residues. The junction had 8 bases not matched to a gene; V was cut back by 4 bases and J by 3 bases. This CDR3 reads CASSANPTGDTEAFF. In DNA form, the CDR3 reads TGCGCCAGCAGCGCCAACCCGACAGGGGACACTGAAGCTTTCTTT.

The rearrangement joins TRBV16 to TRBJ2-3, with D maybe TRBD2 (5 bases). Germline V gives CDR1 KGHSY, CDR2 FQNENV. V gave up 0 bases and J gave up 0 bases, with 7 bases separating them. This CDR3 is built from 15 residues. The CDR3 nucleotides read TGTGCCAGCAGCCAATCGGGCGGGAGCACAGATACGCAGTATTTT. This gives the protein CASSQSGGSTDTQYF.

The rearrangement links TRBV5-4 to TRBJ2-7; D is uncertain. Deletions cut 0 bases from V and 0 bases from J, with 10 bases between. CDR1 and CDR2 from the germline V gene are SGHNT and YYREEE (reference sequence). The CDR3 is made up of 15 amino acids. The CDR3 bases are TGTGCCAGCAGCTTGGAGTCCGTGGGCTCCTACGAGCAGTACTTC. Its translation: CASSLESVGSYEQYF.

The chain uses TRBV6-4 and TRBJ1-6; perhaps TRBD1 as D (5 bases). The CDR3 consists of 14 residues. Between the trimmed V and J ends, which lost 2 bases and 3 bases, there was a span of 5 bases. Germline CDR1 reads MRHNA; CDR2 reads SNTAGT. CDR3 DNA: TGTGCCAGCAGTGACCAGGGCTATAATTCACCCCTCCACTTT. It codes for CASSDQGYNSPLHF.

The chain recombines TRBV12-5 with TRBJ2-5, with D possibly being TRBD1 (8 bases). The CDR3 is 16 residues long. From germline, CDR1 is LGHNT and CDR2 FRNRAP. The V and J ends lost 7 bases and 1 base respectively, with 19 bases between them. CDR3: CASATTGGGVQETQYF. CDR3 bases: TGTGCTAGTGCCACCACAGGGGGAGGGGTCCAAGAGACCCAGTACTTC.

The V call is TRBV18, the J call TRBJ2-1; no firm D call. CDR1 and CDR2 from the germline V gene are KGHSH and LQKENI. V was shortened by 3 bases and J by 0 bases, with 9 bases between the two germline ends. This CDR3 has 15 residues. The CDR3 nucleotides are TGTGCCAGCTCACCTGACAAATACTCCTACAATGAGCAGTTCTTC. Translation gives CASSPDKYSYNEQFF.

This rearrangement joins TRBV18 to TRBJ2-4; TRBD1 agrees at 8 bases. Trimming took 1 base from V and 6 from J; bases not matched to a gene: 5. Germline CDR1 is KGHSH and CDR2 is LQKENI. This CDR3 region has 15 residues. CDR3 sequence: CASSPQEGTGNIQYF. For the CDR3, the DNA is TGTGCCAGCTCACCACAAGAGGGGACAGGAAACATTCAGTACTTC.

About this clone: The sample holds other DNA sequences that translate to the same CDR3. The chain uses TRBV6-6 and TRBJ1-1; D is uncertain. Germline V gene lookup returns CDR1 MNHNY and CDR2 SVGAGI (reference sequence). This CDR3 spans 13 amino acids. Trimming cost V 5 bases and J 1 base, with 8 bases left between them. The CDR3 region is CASSLTQNTEAFF. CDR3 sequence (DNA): TGTGCCAGCAGTCTCACACAGAACACTGAAGCTTTCTTT.

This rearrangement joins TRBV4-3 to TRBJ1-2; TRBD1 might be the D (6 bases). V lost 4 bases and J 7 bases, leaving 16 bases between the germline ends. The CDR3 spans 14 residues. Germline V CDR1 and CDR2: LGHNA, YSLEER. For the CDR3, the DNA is TGCGCCAGCAGCCTAGAGGCTGTGGGGGCTGGCTACACCTTC. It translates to CASSLEAVGAGYTF.

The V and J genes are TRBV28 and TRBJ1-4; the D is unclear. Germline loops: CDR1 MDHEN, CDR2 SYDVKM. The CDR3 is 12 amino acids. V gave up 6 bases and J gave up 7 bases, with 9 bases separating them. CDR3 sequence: CASRTISEKLFF. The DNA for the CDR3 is TGTGCCAGCAGAACGATCTCTGAAAAACTGTTTTTT.

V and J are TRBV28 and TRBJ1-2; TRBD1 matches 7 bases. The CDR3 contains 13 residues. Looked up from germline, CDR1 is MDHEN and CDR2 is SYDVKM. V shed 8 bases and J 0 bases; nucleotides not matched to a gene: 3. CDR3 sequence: CASGQASNYGYTF. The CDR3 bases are TGTGCCAGCGGACAGGCGTCTAACTATGGCTACACCTTC.

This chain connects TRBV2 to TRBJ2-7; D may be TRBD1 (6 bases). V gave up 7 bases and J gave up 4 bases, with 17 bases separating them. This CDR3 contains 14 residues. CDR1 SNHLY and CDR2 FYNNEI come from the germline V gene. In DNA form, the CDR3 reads TGTGCCAGCACTAGGGACAATTGGTCGTACGAGCAGTACTTC. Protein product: CASTRDNWSYEQYF.

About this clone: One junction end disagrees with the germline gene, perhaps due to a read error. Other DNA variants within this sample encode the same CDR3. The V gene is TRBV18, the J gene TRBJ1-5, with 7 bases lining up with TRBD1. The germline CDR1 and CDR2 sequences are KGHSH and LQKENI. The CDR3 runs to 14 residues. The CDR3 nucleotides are TGTGCCAGCTCAACGTCAGGGGGAGGCCAGCCCCAGCACTTT. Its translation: CASSTSGGGQPQHF.

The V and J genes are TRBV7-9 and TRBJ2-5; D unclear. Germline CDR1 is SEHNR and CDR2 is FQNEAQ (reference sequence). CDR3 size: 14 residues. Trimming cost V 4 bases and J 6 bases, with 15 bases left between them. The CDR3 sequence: CASSSATLPQTQYF. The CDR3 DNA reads TGTGCCAGCAGCTCAGCCACCTTGCCGCAGACCCAGTACTTC.

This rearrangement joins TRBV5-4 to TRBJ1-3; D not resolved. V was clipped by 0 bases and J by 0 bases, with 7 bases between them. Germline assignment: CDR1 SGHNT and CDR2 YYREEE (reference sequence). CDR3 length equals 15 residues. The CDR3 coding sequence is TGTGCCAGCAGCTTGGAGGACCGCTCTGGAAACACCATATATTTT. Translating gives CASSLEDRSGNTIYF.

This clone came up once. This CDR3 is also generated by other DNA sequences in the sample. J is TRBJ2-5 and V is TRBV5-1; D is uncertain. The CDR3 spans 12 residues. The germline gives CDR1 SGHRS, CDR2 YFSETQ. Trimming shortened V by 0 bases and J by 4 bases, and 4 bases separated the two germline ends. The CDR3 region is CASSLELETQYF. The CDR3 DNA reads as TGCGCCAGCAGCTTGGAATTAGAGACCCAGTACTTC.

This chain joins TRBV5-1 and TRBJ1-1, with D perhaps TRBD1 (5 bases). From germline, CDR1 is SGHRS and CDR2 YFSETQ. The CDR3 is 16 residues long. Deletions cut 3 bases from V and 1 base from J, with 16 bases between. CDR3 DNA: TGCGCCAGCAGCTGGGAGGTGGGGGACCCGAACACTGAAGCTTTCTTT. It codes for CASSWEVGDPNTEAFF. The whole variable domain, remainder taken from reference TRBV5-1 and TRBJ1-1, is KAGVTQTPRYLIKTRGQQVTLSCSPISGHRSVSWYQQTPGQGLQFLFEYFSETQRNKGNFPGRFSGRQFSNSRSEMNVSTLELGDSALYLCASSWEVGDPNTEAFFGQGTRLTVV.